This T cell receptor (beta chain) is from a study of blood T cells in healthy people across ages. V was pared by 6 bases and J by 2 bases, with 20 bases between. The CDR3 runs 16 residues. Study results and limitations: Roughly linear declines in TCR beta diversity per million T cells occurred with age.

This clonotype has only a few counts. What it recognizes is unknown. Together with a sample-barcoded 5' primer, a J-beta primer mix was included in a second PCR lasting roughly 6 to 12 cycles. TCRdb reprocessed the 5' RACE reads via MiXCR and lists one record per CDR3 protein. The repertoire has over 1,500,000 distinct CDR3 sequences, around 42% of them found once; the top ten carry roughly 23%. The V and J genes are TRBV12-3 or TRBV12-4 and TRBJ2-7, with D possibly TRBD1 on 5 matching bases. This clonotype originated in a human donor in good health. Sequencing input: blood. CDR3 region: CASRGLFDSGTYEQYF. CDR3 DNA: TGTGCCAGCAGGGGTTTATTCGACAGTGGAACCTACGAGCAGTACTTC.